This TCR beta chain was sequenced in a study of post-analysis software for immune sequencing data. As for the study in general: Relapsing-remitting, secondary progressive and progressive-relapsing multiple sclerosis were all included among the disease courses.

This clonotype has a count of ten or more. The antigen remains unidentified. The V gene end was trimmed by 6 bases and the J gene end by 2 bases; junction bases not matched to a gene: 9. From germline, CDR1 is MRHNA and CDR2 SNTAGT. CDR3 size: 15 residues. General observations from the study: A handful of TRBV segments appeared more often in patients than in controls, and TRBV5-6, TRBV5-1 and TRBV20-1 were among these. When compared against controls, multiple sclerosis patients showed significantly lower normalized Chao1 diversity. Samples made in the same batch grouped tightly together by F measure.

cDNA libraries for TCR beta contained unique molecular identifiers. It was from about 0.98 to 11 million T cells that approximately 500,000 cDNA molecules came. TCRdb processed the PCR reads anew with MiXCR; each CDR3 protein has one entry. Of about half a million distinct CDR3 sequences listed, approximately 34% were seen once; the top ten hold roughly 6%. This rearrangement joins TRBV6-4 to TRBJ2-7; 8 nucleotides match TRBD1. Material: blood. This sequence originates from a girl aged 2-17 years with multiple sclerosis. CDR3 amino acids: CASRPPDRDTYEQYF. The CDR3, as DNA: TGTGCCAGCAGACCCCCGGACAGGGATACCTACGAGCAGTACTTC.